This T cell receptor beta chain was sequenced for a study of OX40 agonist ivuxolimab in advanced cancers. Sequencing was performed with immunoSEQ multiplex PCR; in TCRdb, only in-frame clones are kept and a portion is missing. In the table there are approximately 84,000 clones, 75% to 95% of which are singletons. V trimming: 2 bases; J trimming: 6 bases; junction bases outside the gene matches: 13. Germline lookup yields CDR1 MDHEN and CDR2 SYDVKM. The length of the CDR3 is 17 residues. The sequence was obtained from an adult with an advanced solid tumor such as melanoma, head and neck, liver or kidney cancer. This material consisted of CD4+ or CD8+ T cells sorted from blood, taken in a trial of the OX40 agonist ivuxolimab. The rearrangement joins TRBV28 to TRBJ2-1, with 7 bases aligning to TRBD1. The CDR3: CASSLADHTGAANEQFF. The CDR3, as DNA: TGTGCCAGCAGTTTAGCAGACCATACAGGGGCCGCCAATGAGCAGTTCTTC.